This T cell receptor (beta chain) was captured by sequencing in a study of blood T cells in healthy people across ages. Regarding the study as a whole: Estimated diversity across one million T cells was deemed an underestimate.

V was cut by 1 base and J by 8 bases, with 23 bases left in between. This CDR3 is 17 amino acids long. Individuals who donated were healthy Caucasians from Russia aged 6 to 90. This clonotype was observed a few times. The antigen is not known. The authors ran a second PCR of 7 to 11 cycles using a sample-barcoded 5' primer and a J-beta primer mix. TCRdb passed the 5' RACE reads through MiXCR, listing each CDR3 protein once. The profile shows 2 million or so distinct CDR3 sequences, around 48% of them singletons. The receptor comes from a woman aged 40-49 years in good health. This chain joins TRBV12-3 or TRBV12-4 and TRBJ1-2; a weak D match, TRBD1 (5 bases). Specimen: blood. The CDR3 loop reads CASSLGGTGVRIAGYTF. CDR3 coding DNA: TGTGCCAGCAGTTTAGGAGGTACGGGGGTTCGGATCGCCGGCTACACCTTC.